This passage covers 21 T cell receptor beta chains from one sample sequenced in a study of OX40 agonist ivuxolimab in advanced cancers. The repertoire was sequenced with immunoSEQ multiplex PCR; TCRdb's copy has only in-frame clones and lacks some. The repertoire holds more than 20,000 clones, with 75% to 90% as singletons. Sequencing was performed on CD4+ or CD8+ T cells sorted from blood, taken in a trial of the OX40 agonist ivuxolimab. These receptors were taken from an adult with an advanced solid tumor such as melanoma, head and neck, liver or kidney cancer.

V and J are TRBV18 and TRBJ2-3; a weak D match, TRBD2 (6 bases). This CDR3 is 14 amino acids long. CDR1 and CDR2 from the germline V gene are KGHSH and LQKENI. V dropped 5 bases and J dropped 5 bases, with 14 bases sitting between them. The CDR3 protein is CASSTTGGQDTQYF. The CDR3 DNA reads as TGTGCCAGCTCAACAACCGGAGGGCAAGATACGCAGTATTTT.

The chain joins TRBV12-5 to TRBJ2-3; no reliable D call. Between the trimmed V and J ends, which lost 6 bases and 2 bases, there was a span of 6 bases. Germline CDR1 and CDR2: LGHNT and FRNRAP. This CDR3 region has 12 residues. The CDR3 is CASGANTDTQYF. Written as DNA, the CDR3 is TGTGCTAGTGGCGCAAACACAGATACGCAGTATTTT.

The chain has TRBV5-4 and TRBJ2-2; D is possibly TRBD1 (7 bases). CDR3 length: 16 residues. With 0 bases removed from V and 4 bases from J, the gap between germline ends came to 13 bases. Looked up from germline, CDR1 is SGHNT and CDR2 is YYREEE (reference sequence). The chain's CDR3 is CASSLDQGGGTGELFF. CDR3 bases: TGTGCCAGCAGCTTGGACCAGGGGGGCGGCACCGGGGAGCTGTTTTTT.

The CDR3 loop reads CASSLGWTSGGLNSYEQYF. CDR3 coding DNA: TGTGCCAGCAGCTTAGGTTGGACTAGCGGGGGGCTAAACTCCTACGAGCAGTACTTC. The chain is built from TRBV7-8 and TRBJ2-7; 14 bases line up with TRBD2. In germline, CDR1 is SGHVS, CDR2 FQNEAQ. CDR3 length equals 19 residues. Trimming at V came to 1 base and at J to 0 bases, leaving 8 bases not matched to a gene.

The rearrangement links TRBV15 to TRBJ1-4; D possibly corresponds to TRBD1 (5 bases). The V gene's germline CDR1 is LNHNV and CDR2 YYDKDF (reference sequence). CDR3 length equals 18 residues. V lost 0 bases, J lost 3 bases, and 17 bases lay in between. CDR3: CATSRDPLNGAANEKLFF. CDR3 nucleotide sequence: TGTGCCACCAGCAGAGATCCCTTGAACGGGGCTGCTAATGAAAAACTGTTTTTT. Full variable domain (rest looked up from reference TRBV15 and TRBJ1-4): DAMVIQNPRYQVTQFGKPVTLSCSQTLNHNVMYWYQQKSSQAPKLLFHYYDKDFNNEADTPDNFQSRRPNTSFCFLDIRSPGLGDTAMYLCATSRDPLNGAANEKLFFGSGTQLSVL.

CDR3 coding DNA: TGTGCCAGTAGTCTCCTCTGGGGAGGAGATACGCAGTATTTT. Translation gives CASSLLWGGDTQYF. The V call is TRBV19, the J call TRBJ2-3, with a possible D match to TRBD2 (6 bases). V was cut by 5 bases and J by 5 bases, with 14 bases left in between. The length of the CDR3 is 14 residues. Germline CDR1 and CDR2: LNHDA and SQIVND (reference sequence).

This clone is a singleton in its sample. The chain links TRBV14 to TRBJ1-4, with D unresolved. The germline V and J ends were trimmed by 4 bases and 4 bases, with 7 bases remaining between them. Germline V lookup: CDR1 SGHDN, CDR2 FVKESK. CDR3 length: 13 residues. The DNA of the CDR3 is TGTGCCAGCAGCCGAAGTGATAATGAAAAACTGTTTTTT. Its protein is CASSRSDNEKLFF.

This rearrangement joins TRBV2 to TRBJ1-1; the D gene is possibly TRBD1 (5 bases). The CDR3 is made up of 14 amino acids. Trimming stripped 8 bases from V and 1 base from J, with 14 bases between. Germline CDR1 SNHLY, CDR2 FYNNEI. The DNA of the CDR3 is TGTGCCAGCTGTAGGATCAGGGAGAACACTGAAGCTTTCTTT. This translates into CASCRIRENTEAFF.

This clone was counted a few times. The CDR3 coding sequence is TGTGCCAGCAGCTATAGACAGGGCGGGGGCTACACCTTC. Translating gives CASSYRQGGGYTF. This chain joins TRBV6-5 and TRBJ1-2; 7 nucleotides match TRBD1. The germline gives CDR1 MNHEY, CDR2 SVGAGI. The CDR3 sequence is 13 residues long. V trimming: 6 bases; J trimming: 8 bases; junction bases outside the gene matches: 9.

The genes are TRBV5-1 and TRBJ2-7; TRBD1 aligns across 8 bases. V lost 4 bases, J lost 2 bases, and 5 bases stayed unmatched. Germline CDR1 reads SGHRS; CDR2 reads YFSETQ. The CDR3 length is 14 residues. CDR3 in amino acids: CASSGTGFPYEQYF. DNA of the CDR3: TGCGCCAGCAGCGGGACAGGTTTCCCCTACGAGCAGTACTTC. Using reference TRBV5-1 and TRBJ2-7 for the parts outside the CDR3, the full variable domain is KAGVTQTPRYLIKTRGQQVTLSCSPISGHRSVSWYQQTPGQGLQFLFEYFSETQRNKGNFPGRFSGRQFSNSRSEMNVSTLELGDSALYLCASSGTGFPYEQYFGPGTRLTVT.

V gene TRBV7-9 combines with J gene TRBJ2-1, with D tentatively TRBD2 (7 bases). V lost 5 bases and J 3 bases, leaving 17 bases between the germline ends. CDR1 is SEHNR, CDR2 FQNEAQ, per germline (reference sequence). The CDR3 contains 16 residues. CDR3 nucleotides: TGTGCCAGCAGCCCGTTCTGGGGGGGCAACTACAATGAGCAGTTCTTC. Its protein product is CASSPFWGGNYNEQFF.

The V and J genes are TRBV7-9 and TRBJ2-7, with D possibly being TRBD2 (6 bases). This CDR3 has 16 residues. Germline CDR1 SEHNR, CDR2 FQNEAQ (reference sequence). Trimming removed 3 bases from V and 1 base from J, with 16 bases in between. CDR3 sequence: CASSLAGAGRSYEQYF. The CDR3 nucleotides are TGTGCCAGCAGCTTGGCCGGCGCGGGAAGGTCCTACGAGCAGTACTTC.

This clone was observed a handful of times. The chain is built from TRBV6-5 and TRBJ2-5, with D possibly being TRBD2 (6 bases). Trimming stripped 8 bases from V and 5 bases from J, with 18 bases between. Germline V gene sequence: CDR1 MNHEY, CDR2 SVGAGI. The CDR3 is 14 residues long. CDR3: CASRPSGGGETQYF. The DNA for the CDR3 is TGTGCCAGCCGACCCTCCGGGGGAGGTGAGACCCAGTACTTC.

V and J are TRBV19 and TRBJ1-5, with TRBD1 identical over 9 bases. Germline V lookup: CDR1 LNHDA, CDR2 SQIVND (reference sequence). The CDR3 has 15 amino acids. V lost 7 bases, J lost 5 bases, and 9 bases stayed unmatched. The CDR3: CASKGTGTSYQPQHF. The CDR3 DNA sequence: TGTGCCAGTAAGGGGACAGGGACCTCCTATCAGCCCCAGCATTTT.

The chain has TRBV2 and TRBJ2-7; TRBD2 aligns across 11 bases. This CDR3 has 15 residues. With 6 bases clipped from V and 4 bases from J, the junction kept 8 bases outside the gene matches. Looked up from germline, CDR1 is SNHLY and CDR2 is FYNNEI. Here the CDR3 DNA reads TGTGCCAGCAGAGACATAGCGGGAGGGCCTTACGAGCAGTACTTC. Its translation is CASRDIAGGPYEQYF.

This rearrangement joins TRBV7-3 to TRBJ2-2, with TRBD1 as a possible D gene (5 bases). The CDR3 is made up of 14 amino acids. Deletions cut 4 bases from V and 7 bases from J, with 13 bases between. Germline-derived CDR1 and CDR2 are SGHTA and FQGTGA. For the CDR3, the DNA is TGTGCCAGCAGCTCCCAGGCCAGGGACGGGGAGCTGTTTTTT. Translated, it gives CASSSQARDGELFF.

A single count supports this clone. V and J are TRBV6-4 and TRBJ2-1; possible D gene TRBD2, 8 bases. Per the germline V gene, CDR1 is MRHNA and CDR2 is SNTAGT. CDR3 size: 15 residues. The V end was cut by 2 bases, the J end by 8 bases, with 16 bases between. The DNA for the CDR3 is TGTGCCAGCAGTGACGACAGGGCGGGGGGTGATGAGCAGTTCTTC. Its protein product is CASSDDRAGGDEQFF.

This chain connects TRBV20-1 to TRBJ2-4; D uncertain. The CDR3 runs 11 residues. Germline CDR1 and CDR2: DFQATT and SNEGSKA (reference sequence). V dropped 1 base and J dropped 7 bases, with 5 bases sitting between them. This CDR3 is CSARVGNIQYF. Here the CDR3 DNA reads TGCAGTGCTAGAGTAGGCAACATTCAGTACTTC.

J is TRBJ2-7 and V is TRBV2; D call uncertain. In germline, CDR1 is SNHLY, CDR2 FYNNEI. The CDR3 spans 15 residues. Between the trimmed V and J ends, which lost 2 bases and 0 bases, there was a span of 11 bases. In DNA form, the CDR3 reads TGTGCCAGCAGTGAATTGGGAAAGGCCTCCTACGAGCAGTACTTC. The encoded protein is CASSELGKASYEQYF.

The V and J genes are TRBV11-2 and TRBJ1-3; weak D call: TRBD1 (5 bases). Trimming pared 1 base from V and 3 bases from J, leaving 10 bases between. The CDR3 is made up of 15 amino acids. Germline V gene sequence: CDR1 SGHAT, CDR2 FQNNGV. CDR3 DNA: TGTGCCAGCAGCTTAGGGAGGGACTATGGAAACACCATATATTTT. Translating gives CASSLGRDYGNTIYF.

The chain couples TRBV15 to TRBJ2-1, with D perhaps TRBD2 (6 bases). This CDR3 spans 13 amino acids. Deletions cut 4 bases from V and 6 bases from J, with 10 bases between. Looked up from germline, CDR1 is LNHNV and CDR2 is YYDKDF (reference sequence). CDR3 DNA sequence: TGTGCCACCAGCACGCCGGGAGCCAATGAGCAGTTCTTC. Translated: CATSTPGANEQFF.